This T cell receptor (beta chain) was identified during a study of beta chain features in type 1 diabetes (dated by TCRdb to the late 2010s). Context from the whole study: No differences in mean age, gender distribution, total cell number or subset yield were found between patients and healthy donors. The study compared the TCRB repertoires of sorted circulating CD4+ T cell subsets in recently diagnosed type 1 diabetes patients with those in matched healthy donors. A total of about 110,000,000 sorted cells were examined across all samples, and a strong correlation was observed between cell number per subset and RNA yield. Naive and central memory subsets were obtained from all 30 or so donors, but regulatory and stem cell-like memory subsets were isolated from only 8 patients and roughly 8 healthy donors. Study-wide findings and limitations: Fewer insertions and more nucleotide deletions at VDJ recombination sites were observed in patients with type 1 diabetes, implying thymic rearrangement abnormalities. In all four CD4+ subsets, TCRB CDR3 length was moderately but significantly shorter in type 1 diabetes patients. Shorter templates might be favored by PCR, yet because patient and control samples were amplified and corrected together, any such skew would affect both groups equally. Naive, central memory and regulatory TCRB repertoires appeared to be more similar among patients than among healthy donors. Because cDNA was sequenced instead of genomic DNA, activated cells with high expression could be over-represented, although the groups did not differ in activation or CD3 levels. Only small numbers of individuals were included in the HLA sub-analyses, which left unresolved whether HLA type had any influence on TCRB rearrangement.

All of the isolated RNA was reverse transcribed with the High Capacity cDNA Reverse Transcription Kit, so expressed TCRB transcripts were sequenced. Deep immunoSEQ sequencing was applied to naive, central memory and regulatory T cell samples, giving an average of roughly 3.5 million total reads per sample. Sorted cells were lysed in RLT buffer and RNA was extracted with DNase-treated RNeasy Micro or Mini kits, depending on cell number. Each cell subset was processed on its own to prevent cross-contamination, while patient and healthy donor samples were processed together. The immunoSEQ multiplex PCR was used to amplify TCRB sequences from cDNA, yielding 87-bp fragments that span the CDR3 region. Sequencing of the amplicons was performed on the Illumina HiSeq platform. The study's own analysis went as follows. PCR bias was corrected computationally using synthetic template baselines, and reads within Hamming distance 2 were collapsed, with unmergeable singletons discarded. Reads were aligned to IMGT to assign V, D and J genes, CDR3 length, and insertions or deletions at six rearrangement sites. Within each subset, clonotype counts were normalized to the number of sorted cells before true diversity and Gini coefficients were calculated with the tcR R package. Repertoire sharing was quantified using the overlap coefficient calculated on TCRB nucleotide sequences. TCRdb's version of the immuneACCESS table is confined to in-frame rearrangements and falls short of the full clone set. An unresolved V gene accounts for under half of the shortfall where checked; the remainder is of unknown origin. V and J calls plus clone size are reproduced from that table; the DNA served to infer D and trimming. This sample has 35,000 or so clones in its table, and 55% to 70% of those were observed once. Around 2% of the sample is held by the ten biggest clonotypes.

CDR1 PRHDT and CDR2 FYEKMQ were looked up in the germline V gene (reference sequence). Trimming at the junction amounts to 5 bases on V and 2 bases on J, and the germline ends lie 13 bases apart. The CDR3 runs 16 amino acids, cysteine and phenylalanine included. Left in the record is the CDR3 DNA by itself, 48 bases read in frame from the first base. As to this clone: Its antigen specificity is not known. Base quality data are lacking; no much larger clone is found one base away.

A single peripheral blood draw of approximately 120 mL on average was collected from each donor into heparinised tubes. A BD FACSAria II and a panel including CD45RO, CCR7, CD25, CD127, CD95 and CD27 were used to sort naive, central memory, regulatory and stem cell-like memory CD4+ T cells. Every sorted population had a purity above 95%. PBMCs were isolated right away by Lymphoprep density gradient centrifugation and were stained directly, without culture. So that batch effects would be minimized, each experiment stained and sorted samples in pairs, pairing one healthy donor with one patient. The sequencing sample was made of Tregs from blood. The intended sense of this specimen's cell subset or site label: regulatory CD4+ T cells. The sequence derives from a woman in her twenties or thirties in good health. The chain links TRBV13 with TRBJ2-6, with TRBD1 perhaps the D gene, on 5 matching bases. CDR3 protein: CASSRRTRAGANVLTF. The sequenced DNA: TGTGCCAGCAGCAGACGGACACGGGCTGGGGCCAACGTCCTGACTTTC. With the rest looked up from the reference TRBV13 and TRBJ2-6 genes rather than sequenced, the full variable domain is AAGVIQSPRHLIKEKRETATLKCYPIPRHDTVYWYQQGPGQDPQFLISFYEKMQSDKGSIPDRFSAQQFSDYHSELNMSSLELGDSALYFCASSRRTRAGANVLTFGAGSRLTVL.